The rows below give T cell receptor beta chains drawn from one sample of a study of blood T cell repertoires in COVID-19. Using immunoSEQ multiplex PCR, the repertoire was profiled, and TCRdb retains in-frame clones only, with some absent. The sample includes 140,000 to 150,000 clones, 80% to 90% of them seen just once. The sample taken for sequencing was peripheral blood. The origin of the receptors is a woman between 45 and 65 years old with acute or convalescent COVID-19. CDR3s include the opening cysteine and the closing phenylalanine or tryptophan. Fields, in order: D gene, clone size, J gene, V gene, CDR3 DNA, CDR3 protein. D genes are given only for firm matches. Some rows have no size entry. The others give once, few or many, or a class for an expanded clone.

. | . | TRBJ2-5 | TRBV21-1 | TGTGCCAGCAGCAAAGTGTGGACAGTCCGGGAGACCCAGTACTTC | CASSKVWTVRETQYF
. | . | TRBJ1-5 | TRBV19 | TGTGCCAGTAGTACCGCATCAGGGATCAATCAGCCCCAGCATTTT | CASSTASGINQPQHF
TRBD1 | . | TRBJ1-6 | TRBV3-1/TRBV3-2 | TGTGCCAGCAGCCAGAGGGACAGACTTAATTCACCCCTCCACTTT | CASSQRDRLNSPLHF
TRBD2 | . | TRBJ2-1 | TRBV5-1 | TGCGCCAGCAGCCGTCAACCCGGAGGACTAGCGGGGAATGAGCAGTTCTTC | CASSRQPGGLAGNEQFF
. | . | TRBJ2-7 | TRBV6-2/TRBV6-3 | TGTGCCAGCAGTTACGGGGGACTCCTCCACGAGCAGTACTTC | CASSYGGLLHEQYF
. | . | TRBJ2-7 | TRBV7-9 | TGTGCCAGCAGCCTACAGGGAAACCCCTACGAGCAGTACTTC | CASSLQGNPYEQYF
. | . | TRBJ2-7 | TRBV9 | TGTGCCAGCAGCGTAGCGGTTGGCAGGGGTGGACCTTACGAGCAGTACTTC | CASSVAVGRGGPYEQYF
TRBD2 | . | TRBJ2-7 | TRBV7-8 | TGTGCCAGCAGCACCGGCTCTAGCGGGACCTACGAGCAGTACTTC | CASSTGSSGTYEQYF
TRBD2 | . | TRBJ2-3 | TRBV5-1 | TGCGCCAGCAGCTTACCCGGGACTAGCGGGAGCGGGGCAGATACGCAGTATTTT | CASSLPGTSGSGADTQYF
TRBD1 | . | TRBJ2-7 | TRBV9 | TGTGCCAGCAGCGTAGAAGGGACAGGGGTCTACGAGCAGTACTTC | CASSVEGTGVYEQYF
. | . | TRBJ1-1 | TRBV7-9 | TGTGCCAGCATCGGTGTGGGGGAGGATGCTTTCTTT | CASIGVGEDAFF
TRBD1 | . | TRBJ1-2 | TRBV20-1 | TGCAGTGCTAGTTCGACAGGGAACTATGGCTACACCTTC | CSASSTGNYGYTF
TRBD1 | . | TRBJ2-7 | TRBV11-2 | TGTGCCAGCAGCTCGGGACAGGGGGTAGACGAGCAGTACTTC | CASSSGQGVDEQYF
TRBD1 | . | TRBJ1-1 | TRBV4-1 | TGCGCCAGCAGCCAAGGGGGACAGGTCTTGCTGAGCCGTTGGGTCACTGAAGCTTTCTTT | CASSQGGQVLLSRWVTEAFF
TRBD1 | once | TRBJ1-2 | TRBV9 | TGTGCCAGCAGCCTTGAGACAGGGGCCTTTGGCTACACCTTC | CASSLETGAFGYTF
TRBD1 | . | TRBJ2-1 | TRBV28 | TGTGCCAGCAGTTTTACAGGGGGGCTCCCCTACAATGAGCAGTTCTTC | CASSFTGGLPYNEQFF
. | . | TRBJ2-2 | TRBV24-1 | TGTGCCACCAAGGGAGATTACACCGGGGAGCTGTTTTTT | CATKGDYTGELFF
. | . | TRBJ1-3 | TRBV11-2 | TGTGCCAGCAGCCCCCAGGTGACCCAACTCCACACCATATATTTT | CASSPQVTQLHTIYF
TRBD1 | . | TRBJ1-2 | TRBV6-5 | TGTGCCAGCAGACCCCGGGACAGGGGGCCGGAGGGTACCTTC | CASRPRDRGPEGTF
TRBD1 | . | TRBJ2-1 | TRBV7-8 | TGTGCCAGCAGCCTAAAGGGGGCCACTAGGAAGGCACCGTACAATGAGCAGTTCTTC | CASSLKGATRKAPYNEQFF
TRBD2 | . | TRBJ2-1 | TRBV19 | TGTGCCAGTAGTATTATGCGGGGGGTTAACAATGAGCAGTTCTTC | CASSIMRGVNNEQFF
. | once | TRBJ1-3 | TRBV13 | TGTGCCAGCAGCTCACACGTTTCTGGAAACACCATATATTTT | CASSSHVSGNTIYF
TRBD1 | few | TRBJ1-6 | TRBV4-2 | TGTGCCAGCAGCCAAGAAGGGCAGGGGGCGACGGGGACACCCCTCCACTTT | CASSQEGQGATGTPLHF
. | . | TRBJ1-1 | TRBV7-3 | TGTGCCAGCAGCACCCAACAGGGTGCGGCTTTCTTT | CASSTQQGAAFF
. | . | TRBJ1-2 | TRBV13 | TGTGCCAGCAGCTCAACTCCCCAAATCGGGAAGGGCGCCTATGGCTACACCTTC | CASSSTPQIGKGAYGYTF